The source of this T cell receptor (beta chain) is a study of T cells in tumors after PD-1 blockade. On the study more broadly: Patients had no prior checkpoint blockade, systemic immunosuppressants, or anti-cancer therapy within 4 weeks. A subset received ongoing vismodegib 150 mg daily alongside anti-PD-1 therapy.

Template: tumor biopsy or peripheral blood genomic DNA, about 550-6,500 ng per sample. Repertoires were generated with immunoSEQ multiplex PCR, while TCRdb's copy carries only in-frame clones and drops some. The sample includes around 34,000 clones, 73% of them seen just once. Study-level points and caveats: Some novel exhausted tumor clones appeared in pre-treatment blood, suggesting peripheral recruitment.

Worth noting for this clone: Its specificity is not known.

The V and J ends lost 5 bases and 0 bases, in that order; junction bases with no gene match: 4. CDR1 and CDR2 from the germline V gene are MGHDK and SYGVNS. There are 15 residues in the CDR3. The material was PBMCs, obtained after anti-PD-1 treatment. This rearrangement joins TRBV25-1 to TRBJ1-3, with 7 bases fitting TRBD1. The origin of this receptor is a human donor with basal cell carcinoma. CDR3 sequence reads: CASSRQGSSGNTIYF. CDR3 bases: TGTGCCAGCAGTCGACAGGGAAGCTCTGGAAACACCATATATTTT.